This entry features one T cell receptor (beta chain) sequence. This clone's antigen is unknown. No base-level quality is on record; no much larger clone is a single base apart. Collaborating institutions collected whole blood in K2EDTA tubes following their own protocols. For TCRbeta analysis, collaborators shipped samples in one of three forms: frozen whole blood, isolated PBMCs, or DNA extracted from either of those sample types. TCRbeta CDR3 regions were amplified from genomic DNA by means of the immunoSEQ Assay, a bias-controlled multiplex PCR. Under the source paper's analysis protocol: Nucleated cell counts per sample were estimated from amplification of reference gene primers within the assay. To quantify the absolute abundance of each unique TCRbeta CDR3 rearrangement, sequence reads were collapsed and filtered. For each sample, productive Simpson clonality was calculated as the square root of Simpson's diversity index across productive rearrangements. TCRdb's version of the immuneACCESS table is confined to in-frame rearrangements and falls short of the full clone set. An unresolved V gene accounts for under half of the shortfall where checked; the remainder is of unknown origin. V, J and clone size are those of that table, while D and trimming were read from the DNA. The sample contains 87,000 or so clones, more than 70% of them found a single time. The top ten clones comprise roughly 7.1% of the sample.

V lost 4 bases and J lost 9 bases; the stretch between them is 19 bases long. CDR1 and CDR2 are read off the germline V gene as SGHTS and YDEGEE. CDR3 length: 14 amino acids, cysteine to phenylalanine. The kept DNA is CDR3 alone, 42 bases in frame from the first base. The data were obtained in a study of blood T cell repertoires in COVID-19 (dated by TCRdb to the early 2020s). At the level of the whole study: Samples covering the acute and convalescent phases of COVID-19 were provided by collaborators in the United States, Italy and Spain. A de-identified subject ID, COVID-19 status, age in years and sex were almost always included in the sample metadata. The repertoires were released in a freely available public database intended as a resource for research on the immune response to SARS-CoV-2. Subjects who had been exposed to COVID-19, were actively infected with it, or had recovered from it provided the deeply sampled blood TCRbeta repertoires that made up the dataset. The samples were drawn from two sources: the first 160 participants of the ongoing ImmuneRACE study, and 1,200 or so subjects contributed by 6 global collaborators. The material from the prospective study consisted of cDNA or gDNA derived from T cells, B-cell-depleted T cells, or PBMCs. Where available, HLA class I and class II types were obtained from metadata supplied by the sample provider rather than from assay-based typing. The research as a whole found: The amount of clinical and demographic metadata varied by source and participant and was provided uncurated.

This clonotype was sampled from a human donor with acute or convalescent COVID-19. The donor label of this sample is uncertain. The chain links TRBV5-8 with TRBJ1-1; the best D guess is TRBD1, with 5 bases matching. Sequencing used peripheral blood. The CDR3 here reads CASSIDSVTPQAFF. The bases read TGTGCCAGCAGCATTGACAGCGTAACACCCCAAGCTTTCTTT.